This T cell receptor (beta chain) comes out of a study of blood T cell repertoires in COVID-19. The wider study: COVID-19 samples from acute and convalescent phases originated in the United States, Italy and Spain. T cells, B-cell-depleted T cells, or PBMCs provided the cDNA or gDNA that served as material.

Per the original data handling: Amplification of reference gene primers provided the estimated nucleated cell counts. The table came from immunoSEQ multiplex PCR; TCRdb's copy has only in-frame clones and leaves some out. Clone size and V and J calls were adopted from that table, with D and trimming inferred from the DNA. The profile shows roughly 170,000 clones, 80% to 90% of them singletons. CDR1 is SGHAT, CDR2 FQDESV, per germline (reference sequence). The CDR3 is 15 amino acids. The germline V and J ends were trimmed by 0 bases and 3 bases, with 12 bases remaining between them. This sequence originates from a man aged 40-49 years who had recovered from COVID-19. This chain connects TRBV11-1 to TRBJ2-7, with unresolved D. Sample: peripheral blood. In DNA, the CDR3 is TGTGCCAGCAGCTTAGCGATGGTGAGAGGCTACGAGCAGTACTTC. Protein product: CASSLAMVRGYEQYF.